This entry lists 22 T cell receptor beta chains sequenced from one sample in a study of T cell responses to AZD1222 COVID-19 vaccine. Sequenced by immunoSEQ multiplex PCR; TCRdb stores in-frame clones only, minus some. The table records 120,000 or so clones, 75% to 90% of them present only once. The sequencing here drew on peripheral blood, taken on day 0 of AZD1222 vaccination. These receptors all come from an adult in good health.

This clone was seen only once. The chain recombines TRBV7-6 with TRBJ2-3; 13 bases are shared with TRBD2. In germline, CDR1 is SGHVS, CDR2 FNYEAQ. V lost 1 base, J lost 0 bases, and 7 bases stayed unmatched. This CDR3 region has 19 residues. The CDR3 DNA reads TGTGCCAGCAGCTTAGATGTTGAGGGACTAGCGGGGAGCACAGATACGCAGTATTTT. It codes for CASSLDVEGLAGSTDTQYF.

The chain combines TRBV4-3 with TRBJ2-1; D remains unclear. Germline loops: CDR1 LGHNA, CDR2 YSLEER. The CDR3 loop spans 14 amino acids. The V and J ends lost 5 bases and 3 bases respectively, with 11 bases between them. DNA for the CDR3: TGCGCCAGCAGCAAAACCCTGGGCTACAATGAGCAGTTCTTC. Translating it yields CASSKTLGYNEQFF.

The rearrangement uses TRBV7-6 and TRBJ2-3, with 7 positions matching TRBD1. The CDR3 contains 16 residues. Unmatched junction bases numbered 10, after V lost 1 base and J lost 6 bases. Germline loops: CDR1 SGHVS, CDR2 FNYEAQ. CDR3 sequence reads: CASSLEGARGGDTQYF. CDR3 bases: TGTGCCAGCAGCTTAGAGGGGGCCAGGGGTGGTGATACGCAGTATTTT.

The CDR3 loop reads CASRIQQGPNEKLFF. CDR3 DNA sequence: TGTGCCAGCAGAATACAACAGGGGCCAAATGAAAAACTGTTTTTT. This chain joins TRBV28 and TRBJ1-4; 7 bases are shared with TRBD1. The length of the CDR3 is 15 residues. V was pared by 6 bases and J by 5 bases, with 9 bases of the junction left unmatched. The germline gives CDR1 MDHEN, CDR2 SYDVKM.

J is TRBJ1-1 and V is TRBV6-5; D is undetermined. Trimming cost V 3 bases and J 11 bases, with 16 bases left between them. Germline assignment: CDR1 MNHEY and CDR2 SVGAGI. This CDR3 spans 13 amino acids. In DNA, the CDR3 is TGTGCCAGCAGTTATGGTAACGAGGGAGAGGCTTTCTTT. Its translation: CASSYGNEGEAFF.

This chain links TRBV3-1 (or the pseudogene TRBV3-2) with TRBJ2-7; the match to TRBD1 covers 7 bases. This CDR3 spans 13 amino acids. V was pared by 6 bases and J by 3 bases, with 5 bases of the junction left unmatched. CDR1 and CDR2 from the germline V gene are LGHDT and YNNKEL (reference sequence). The CDR3 region has the DNA TGTGCCAGCAGGAAACAGGGGAGCTACGAGCAGTACTTC. Its translation is CASRKQGSYEQYF.

This clone was recorded only once. The V call is TRBV4-1, the J call TRBJ1-1, with D perhaps TRBD1 (6 bases). Germline V gene sequence: CDR1 MGHRA, CDR2 YSYEKL. The CDR3 runs to 16 residues. V dropped 4 bases and J dropped 4 bases, with 19 bases sitting between them. The CDR3 region is CASSPPDRLLGTEAFF. The CDR3 region has the DNA TGCGCCAGCAGCCCTCCGGACAGACTTTTAGGCACTGAAGCTTTCTTT.

This clone was found once. The chain is built from TRBV27 and TRBJ2-7, with D possibly called TRBD1 or TRBD2 (7 bases each). From germline, CDR1 is MNHEY and CDR2 SMNVEV (reference sequence). The CDR3 sequence is 14 residues long. Trimming stripped 2 bases from V and 4 bases from J, with 12 bases between. CDR3 sequence: CASSLPGGGYEQYF. Here the CDR3 DNA reads TGTGCCAGCAGTTTACCAGGGGGAGGGTACGAGCAGTACTTC.

The rearrangement links TRBV11-3 to TRBJ2-1; D is ambiguous. This CDR3 region has 13 residues. Between the trimmed V and J ends, which lost 0 bases and 6 bases, there was a span of 6 bases. Germline values: CDR1 SGHNT, CDR2 YENEEA. The CDR3 DNA reads as TGTGCCAGCAGCTTAGAAAGGGCCAATGAGCAGTTCTTC. It yields the protein CASSLERANEQFF.

The chain has TRBV7-9 and TRBJ2-1; 7 nucleotides match TRBD2. The CDR3 length is 14 residues. Germline CDR1 SEHNR, CDR2 FQNEAQ (reference sequence). The V segment lost 3 bases and the J segment 4 bases; nucleotides outside the gene matches: 3. The CDR3 sequence: CASSFEGGYNEQFF. CDR3 DNA: TGTGCCAGCAGCTTTGAGGGAGGGTACAATGAGCAGTTCTTC.

CDR3 sequence: CASSLGGPAGIINEQFF. CDR3 bases: TGTGCCAGCAGTTTAGGCGGTCCAGCGGGGATCATCAATGAGCAGTTCTTC. The J gene is TRBJ2-1, the V gene TRBV27; 7 nucleotides agree with TRBD2. The trim removed 2 bases at V and 6 bases at J, leaving 13 bases unmatched. Germline values: CDR1 MNHEY, CDR2 SMNVEV (reference sequence). This CDR3 is built from 17 residues.

V and J are TRBV5-6 and TRBJ1-2, with 7 positions matching TRBD1. CDR1 and CDR2 (germline): SGHDT, YYEEEE. J gave up 2 bases and V 0 bases, and 4 bases lay outside the gene matches. The CDR3 runs 15 residues. The CDR3 region has the DNA TGTGCCAGCAGCTTGGTAGGACAGGCCAACTATGGCTACACCTTC. Encoded protein: CASSLVGQANYGYTF.

The chain employs TRBV30 and TRBJ1-5; D possibly corresponds to TRBD1 (5 bases). The CDR3 runs 15 residues. The V and J ends lost 1 base and 0 bases respectively, with 10 bases between them. CDR1 is GTSNPN and CDR2 is SVGIG in the germline V gene (reference sequence). CDR3: CAWSEQAFSNQPQHF. CDR3 nucleotides: TGTGCCTGGAGTGAACAGGCTTTTAGCAATCAGCCCCAGCATTTT.

The V gene is TRBV24-1, the J gene TRBJ2-1; D gene unclear. The germline gives CDR1 KGHDR, CDR2 SFDVKD. Trimming took off 1 base at V and 0 bases at J, with 9 bases between the two ends. This CDR3 spans 16 amino acids. The DNA of the CDR3 is TGTGCCACCAGTGATTTTGGAACCCTCTCCTACAATGAGCAGTTCTTC. It encodes CATSDFGTLSYNEQFF.

The table lists this clone with a few counts. This sequence joins TRBV13 and TRBJ2-7; D may be TRBD1 or TRBD2 (5 bases each). Germline V gene lookup returns CDR1 PRHDT and CDR2 FYEKMQ (reference sequence). This CDR3 has 16 residues. Trimming shortened V by 5 bases and J by 0 bases, and 17 bases separated the two germline ends. The CDR3 loop is CASSPRGQANSYEQYF. CDR3 nucleotides: TGTGCCAGCAGCCCCCGGGGCCAGGCGAACTCCTACGAGCAGTACTTC.

The V gene is TRBV4-2, the J gene TRBJ2-7; TRBD2 aligns across 10 bases. Trimming removed 1 base from V and 0 bases from J; junction bases left unmatched: 6. Germline CDR1 and CDR2: LGHNA and YNFKEQ. This CDR3 spans 17 amino acids. The CDR3 here is CASSQAILAGSSYEQYF. DNA for the CDR3: TGTGCCAGCAGCCAAGCAATACTAGCGGGAAGCTCCTACGAGCAGTACTTC.

V and J are TRBV15 and TRBJ1-2, with 7 nucleotides matching TRBD1. From germline, CDR1 is LNHNV and CDR2 YYDKDF (reference sequence). The CDR3 contains 13 residues. Trimming at V came to 4 bases and at J to 5 bases, leaving 4 bases not matched to a gene. In DNA, the CDR3 is TGTGCCACCAGCAACAGGGGAGATTATGGCTACACCTTC. It yields the protein CATSNRGDYGYTF. The full variable domain, its missing parts supplied by reference TRBV15 and TRBJ1-2, is DAMVIQNPRYQVTQFGKPVTLSCSQTLNHNVMYWYQQKSSQAPKLLFHYYDKDFNNEADTPDNFQSRRPNTSFCFLDIRSPGLGDTAMYLCATSNRGDYGYTFGSGTRLTVV.

The V gene is TRBV29-1, the J gene TRBJ1-1; D might be TRBD1 (6 bases). The V end lost 6 bases, the J end lost 2 bases, and 10 bases lay between the germline ends. The CDR3 length is 12 residues. From germline, CDR1 is SQVTM and CDR2 ANQGSEA. This CDR3 is CSVGGQNTEAFF. As DNA, the CDR3 is TGCAGCGTCGGGGGCCAAAACACTGAAGCTTTCTTT.

This clone was observed once. The chain links TRBV5-1 to TRBJ2-1; D tentatively reads TRBD1 or TRBD2 (5 bases each). Germline assignment: CDR1 SGHRS and CDR2 YFSETQ. CDR3 length equals 14 residues. Trimming stripped 3 bases from V and 12 bases from J, with 19 bases between. The CDR3 nucleotides read TGCGCCAGCAGCTCCGGGACGACGTTCCGAGTGCAGTTCTTC. Translating gives CASSSGTTFRVQFF.

V is TRBV7-2 and J is TRBJ2-7; 8 nucleotides line up with TRBD2. V lost 1 base to trimming and J lost 2 bases; unmatched junction nucleotides: 4. CDR1 is SGHTA and CDR2 is FQGNSA in the germline V gene. There are 15 residues in the CDR3. The CDR3 DNA sequence: TGTGCCAGCAGCTTAGGATCGGGAGGGACCTACGAGCAGTACTTC. Its protein product is CASSLGSGGTYEQYF.

CDR3 DNA sequence: TGTGCCAGCAGCTACAGGGCTTCCTCCTCTGGAAACACCATATATTTT. Protein: CASSYRASSSGNTIYF. The V call is TRBV7-2, the J call TRBJ1-3; a possible D gene is TRBD1 (6 bases). Germline loops: CDR1 SGHTA, CDR2 FQGNSA. Trimming pared 4 bases from V and 0 bases from J, leaving 13 bases between. The CDR3 contains 16 residues.

The chain combines TRBV6-4 with TRBJ2-1; TRBD2 matches 8 bases. The CDR3 contains 15 residues. V lost 2 bases, J lost 9 bases, and 9 bases stayed unmatched. Germline assignment: CDR1 MRHNA and CDR2 SNTAGT. The CDR3 sequence is CASSDGLGGAGEQFF. The DNA of the CDR3 is TGTGCCAGCAGTGACGGCCTCGGGGGGGCGGGTGAGCAGTTCTTC.